This T cell receptor (beta chain) appears in the sequencing data of a study of OX40 agonist ivuxolimab in advanced cancers. Study overall: Ivuxolimab, an agonist antibody against OX40 (CD134), was given to patients. General study findings and limits: Several nonresponders also turned out to have low normalized T-cell clonal expansion.

Libraries were prepared by immunoSEQ multiplex PCR; TCRdb keeps only in-frame clonotypes and omits some of them. This sample has tens of thousands of clones, with 80% to 95% found just once. Blood was sampled at baseline, cycle 4 day 1, and cycle 7 day 1. CDR3 size: 13 residues. Germline loops: CDR1 SQVTM, CDR2 ANQGSEA. Concerning this clone: The target antigen is unknown.

The source is an adult with an advanced solid tumor such as melanoma, head and neck, liver or kidney cancer. V and J are TRBV29-1 and TRBJ2-2, with D unclear. This sample comprised CD4+ or CD8+ T cells sorted from blood, obtained in a trial of the OX40 agonist ivuxolimab. The CDR3 region is CSTIGPNTGELFF. For the CDR3, the DNA is TGCAGTACCATCGGGCCCAACACCGGGGAGCTGTTTTTT.